This TCR beta chain was captured in a study of blood T cell repertoires in COVID-19. Study at large: From the United States, Italy and Spain came samples of acute and convalescent COVID-19.

Germline-derived CDR1 and CDR2 are SGHVS and FQNEAQ. Unmatched junction bases numbered 9, after V lost 5 bases and J lost 3 bases. The CDR3 is 15 residues long. Donors of Cohort 3 who recovered were those that had two negative PCRs, clearance, or symptom resolution. Profiled with immunoSEQ multiplex PCR; TCRdb holds only in-frame clones, not every one. The table lists 270,000 or so clones, approximately 86% of them singletons, with roughly 3% in the top ten. The chain has TRBV7-8 and TRBJ2-7, with 8 bases lining up with TRBD1. This sequence was found in a woman under 30 who had recovered from COVID-19. The sequenced sample was PBMCs or T cells enriched from blood (not recorded which). The CDR3 sequence is CASSTNGQGGYEQYF. In DNA, the CDR3 is TGTGCCAGCAGCACCAACGGACAGGGTGGCTACGAGCAGTACTTC.